The 23 T cell receptor beta chains below were found in one sample sequenced in a study of identical twins. TCRdb re-called the 5' RACE reads with MiXCR, one entry per CDR3 protein. The sample includes hundreds of thousands of distinct CDR3 sequences, about 20% of them seen just once. The data also belong to a second study, concerning T cells expressing NK-cell markers.

Sequenced input: PBMCs. The source of these receptors is a woman between 18 and 29 years old in good health.

Points on this clonotype: An end of the junction differs from the germline gene, which may be a read error. This chain connects TRBV7-2 to TRBJ2-7; D might be TRBD1 or TRBD2, each matching 5 bases. The CDR3 runs to 16 residues. CDR1 is SGHTA and CDR2 is FQGNSA in the germline V gene. The CDR3 DNA is TGTGCCAGCAGCCTAGCTTTCTCTCGACAGCCCTACGAGCAGTACTTC. This gives the protein CASSLAFSRQPYEQYF.

This clonotype has a handful of counts. The chain links TRBV13 to TRBJ1-5; D gene unclear. Trimming left V 0 bases short and J 4 bases short, with 10 bases between. Germline V gene data show CDR1 as PRHDT and CDR2 as FYEKMQ (reference sequence). The CDR3 runs 15 residues. This CDR3 is CASSLGPPGNQPQHF. CDR3 coding DNA: TGTGCCAGCAGCTTAGGGCCTCCCGGGAATCAGCCCCAGCATTTT.

This clonotype appeared a few times. CDR3: CASRLAGRPDTQYF. The DNA of the CDR3 is TGTGCCAGCAGACTAGCGGGCCGCCCAGATACGCAGTATTTT. The rearrangement uses TRBV7-2 and TRBJ2-3, with 9 bases identical to TRBD2. After removal of 6 bases from V and 4 bases from J, the junction contained 5 bases not matched to a gene. This CDR3 region has 14 residues. From germline, CDR1 is SGHTA and CDR2 FQGNSA. The full variable domain, its missing parts supplied by reference TRBV7-2 and TRBJ2-3, is GAGVSQSPSNKVTEKGKDVELRCDPISGHTALYWYRQSLGQGLEFLIYFQGNSAPDKSGLPSDRFSAERTGGSVSTLTIQRTQQEDSAVYLCASRLAGRPDTQYFGPGTRLTVL.

This clonotype was counted only a few times. The chain employs TRBV7-6 and TRBJ1-3, with 7 positions matching TRBD1. Trimming took 1 base from V and 2 from J; bases not matched to a gene: 8. This CDR3 spans 17 amino acids. In germline, CDR1 is SGHVS, CDR2 FNYEAQ. DNA of the CDR3: TGTGCCAGCAGCTTAGGGACAGGTCGTTTCGCTGGAAACACCATATATTTT. Its protein product is CASSLGTGRFAGNTIYF.

The J gene is TRBJ2-3, the V gene TRBV12-3 or TRBV12-4, with no clear D. CDR3 length: 14 residues. V lost 5 bases, J lost 1 base, and 10 bases lay in between. The CDR3 region is CASSRLLRTDTQYF. CDR3 sequence (DNA): TGTGCCAGCAGTAGACTTCTACGCACAGATACGCAGTATTTT.

This clonotype was detected many times. V gene TRBV10-3 combines with J gene TRBJ2-1, with TRBD2 as a possible D gene (5 bases). There are 13 residues in the CDR3. The V end lost 8 bases, the J end lost 9 bases, and 17 bases lay between the germline ends. Germline V lookup: CDR1 ENHRY, CDR2 SYGVKD. CDR3 DNA sequence: TGTGCCATCGGGTGGAGCACTAGTACTGAGCAGTTCTTC. Translated, it gives CAIGWSTSTEQFF.

This clonotype appeared many times. The gene calls are TRBV5-4 and TRBJ2-3, with 9 bases aligning to TRBD2. The V gene end was trimmed by 0 bases and the J gene end by 14 bases; junction bases not matched to a gene: 7. The CDR3 length is 13 residues. Looked up from germline, CDR1 is SGHNT and CDR2 is YYREEE (reference sequence). CDR3 sequence reads: CASSLEGTSFWYF. The CDR3 nucleotides are TGTGCCAGCAGCTTGGAGGGGACTAGCTTTTGGTATTTT. The complete variable domain, with remaining parts taken from reference TRBV5-4 and TRBJ2-3, reads ETGVTQSPTHLIKTRGQQVTLRCSSQSGHNTVSWYQQALGQGPQFIFQYYREEENGRGNFPPRFSGLQFPNYSSELNVNALELDDSALYLCASSLEGTSFWYFGPGTRLTVL.

V usage is TRBV30 and J usage is TRBJ2-1, with D possibly TRBD2 on 5 matching bases. The V end lost 5 bases, the J end lost 9 bases, and 14 bases lay between the germline ends. The CDR3 sequence is 12 residues long. Germline-derived CDR1 and CDR2 are GTSNPN and SVGIG (reference sequence). CDR3: CAWSSSGVEQFF. CDR3 sequence (DNA): TGTGCCTGGTCCTCAAGCGGTGTTGAGCAGTTCTTC.

This clonotype was counted a few times. The chain links TRBV29-1 to TRBJ2-1; TRBD2 matches at 7 bases. CDR3 length equals 14 residues. The germline gives CDR1 SQVTM, CDR2 ANQGSEA. The V segment lost 5 bases and the J segment 3 bases; nucleotides outside the gene matches: 7. The CDR3 DNA follows: TGCAGCGTTAGTGGGAGGGGACGCTACAATGAGCAGTTCTTC. Protein sequence: CSVSGRGRYNEQFF.

The sample holds many counts of this clonotype. This chain uses TRBV5-6 with TRBJ1-2, with a possible D match to TRBD1 (5 bases). V lost 6 bases to trimming and J lost 4 bases, with 16 bases between them. This CDR3 has 14 amino acids. Germline V gene sequence: CDR1 SGHDT, CDR2 YYEEEE. This CDR3 is CASIPLGQSYGYTF. In nucleotides, the CDR3 is TGTGCCAGCATTCCCTTAGGACAAAGCTATGGCTACACCTTC.

In its sample, this clonotype was seen a few times. The chain couples TRBV4-2 to TRBJ2-1, with 9 bases that match TRBD2. The germline CDR1 and CDR2 sequences are LGHNA and YNFKEQ. The J segment lost 7 bases and the V segment lost 0 bases, leaving 10 bases of the junction unmatched. This CDR3 is built from 17 residues. CDR3 loop: CASSQDLSGGSWNEQFF. The CDR3 DNA sequence: TGTGCCAGCAGCCAAGATCTTAGCGGGGGCTCCTGGAATGAGCAGTTCTTC.

This rearrangement joins TRBV12-3 or TRBV12-4 to TRBJ2-7, with 11 nucleotides matching TRBD1. This CDR3 contains 14 residues. The V and J ends lost 8 bases and 4 bases, in that order; junction bases with no gene match: 7. CDR3 DNA: TGTGCCAGCGGTCGGACAGGGGGCGAATACGAGCAGTACTTC. The encoded protein is CASGRTGGEYEQYF.

The chain links TRBV20-1 to TRBJ2-7; TRBD1 matches at 8 bases. J was trimmed by 4 bases and V by 6 bases; bases with no gene match: 8. CDR1 is DFQATT and CDR2 is SNEGSKA in the germline V gene (reference sequence). The CDR3 is 13 amino acids. The CDR3, as DNA: TGCAGTGCCTCGAACAGGGGGAGGTACGAGCAGTACTTC. Its protein product is CSASNRGRYEQYF.

This clonotype was seen more than once but under ten times. CDR3 bases: TGTGCCAGCTCACCACCGCTGAGGTACGATACGCAGTATTTT. Amino acids: CASSPPLRYDTQYF. This chain uses TRBV18 with TRBJ2-3, with D unclear. Per the germline V gene, CDR1 is KGHSH and CDR2 is LQKENI. This CDR3 is 14 amino acids long. Deletions cut 0 bases from V and 6 bases from J, with 10 bases between.

This clonotype has only a few counts. This CDR3 reads CSASNLAGNTDTQYF. In DNA form, the CDR3 reads TGCAGTGCTAGTAATCTAGCGGGTAACACAGATACGCAGTATTTT. The rearrangement joins TRBV20-1 to TRBJ2-3; 8 bases are a match to TRBD2. Trimming cost V 3 bases and J 2 bases; bases outside gene matches: 7. This CDR3 comprises 15 residues. Germline lookup yields CDR1 DFQATT and CDR2 SNEGSKA (reference sequence).

This chain connects TRBV5-5 to TRBJ2-7; tentatively, D is TRBD1 or TRBD2 (5 bases each). The CDR3 spans 17 residues. Per germline, CDR1 SGHKS and CDR2 YYEKEE (reference sequence). Trimming pared 5 bases from V and 0 bases from J, leaving 21 bases between. The CDR3 protein is CASRRGSGTYDSYEQYF. The CDR3 coding sequence is TGTGCCAGCAGACGAGGGTCCGGGACGTACGACTCCTACGAGCAGTACTTC.

The chain recombines TRBV11-2 with TRBJ2-3; 7 bases agree with TRBD1. There are 15 residues in the CDR3. Germline V gene lookup returns CDR1 SGHAT and CDR2 FQNNGV. Trimming cost V 5 bases and J 2 bases; bases outside gene matches: 7. Here the CDR3 reads CASSVGQDFTDTQYF. For the CDR3, the DNA is TGTGCCAGCAGCGTCGGACAGGACTTCACAGATACGCAGTATTTT.

The chain has TRBV7-8 and TRBJ2-3, with 10 bases matching TRBD2. The germline CDR1 and CDR2 sequences are SGHVS and FQNEAQ. The CDR3 covers 16 residues. V was clipped by 3 bases and J by 4 bases; unmatched bases: 7. CDR3 DNA: TGTGCCAGCAGCTTTAGAAGCGGGGGGGCACCAGATACGCAGTATTTT. It specifies CASSFRSGGAPDTQYF.

In this sample, this clonotype turned up a few times. This chain joins TRBV10-3 and TRBJ1-6; D is perhaps TRBD1 (6 bases). This CDR3 region has 16 residues. Trimming cost V 9 bases and J 8 bases, with 23 bases left between them. Germline-derived CDR1 and CDR2 are ENHRY and SYGVKD. The CDR3 region has the DNA TGTGCCATGGAGGGGCAGGGGAGTCTCCTGGATTCACCCCTCCACTTT. Amino acid sequence: CAMEGQGSLLDSPLHF.

The genes are TRBV12-3 or TRBV12-4 and TRBJ1-1; D may be TRBD1 (5 bases). This CDR3 comprises 14 residues. V lost 4 bases to trimming and J lost 5 bases, with 14 bases between them. The CDR3 region is CASSSTSRETEAFF. CDR3 sequence (DNA): TGTGCCAGCAGTTCCACCTCCAGGGAAACTGAAGCTTTCTTT.

The chain couples TRBV12-3 or TRBV12-4 to TRBJ2-7, with a possible D match to TRBD1 (5 bases). The CDR3 has 15 residues. With 4 bases removed from V and 2 bases from J, the gap between germline ends came to 15 bases. CDR3 protein: CASSSRVRIPYEQYF. The DNA of the CDR3 is TGTGCCAGCAGTTCCAGGGTGAGAATACCCTACGAGCAGTACTTC.

This clonotype was observed a few times. This chain links TRBV9 with TRBJ2-1; tentatively, D is TRBD2 (5 bases). CDR1 is SGDLS and CDR2 is YYNGEE in the germline V gene. The CDR3 has 13 residues. V lost 0 bases and J lost 6, with 7 bases in between. The CDR3 protein is CASSVGLINEQFF. In DNA form, the CDR3 reads TGTGCCAGCAGCGTAGGACTAATCAATGAGCAGTTCTTC.

This clonotype has more than one count but fewer than ten. This chain joins TRBV5-1 and TRBJ2-7; D call uncertain. V was trimmed by 1 base and J by 0 bases, leaving 8 bases between them. There are 14 residues in the CDR3. CDR1 and CDR2 from the germline V gene are SGHRS and YFSETQ. The CDR3 sequence is CASSLFRTSYEQYF. The DNA for the CDR3 is TGCGCCAGCAGCTTGTTCCGCACCTCCTACGAGCAGTACTTC.